A selection of T cell receptor beta chains follows, all from one sample in a study of cytomegalovirus exposure and HLA in healthy donors. Repertoires were generated with immunoSEQ multiplex PCR, while TCRdb's copy carries only in-frame clones and drops some. Of 150,000 to 200,000 clones in the sample, approximately 90% were seen once. Sequenced sample: PBMCs. Receptors originate from a man aged 18-30 years in good health and CMV-seronegative. CDR3s include the opening cysteine and the closing phenylalanine or tryptophan. A D gene is named only where the DNA matches it firmly. Only some rows state a clone size, as once, few, many or a class for expanded clones.

D gene	clone size	V gene	J gene	CDR3 protein	CDR3 DNA
.	.	TRBV19	TRBJ1-1	CASSMVPGGNTEAFF	TGTGCCAGTAGTATGGTACCAGGTGGGAACACTGAAGCTTTCTTT
TRBD1	.	TRBV5-1	TRBJ2-4	CASSFRDRSNIQYF	TGCGCCAGCAGCTTCCGGGACAGGTCGAACATTCAGTACTTC
TRBD2	once	TRBV5-1	TRBJ2-1	CASRALAEANEQFF	TGCGCCAGCAGGGCACTAGCGGAAGCCAATGAGCAGTTCTTC
.	.	TRBV4-2	TRBJ1-4	CASSQSRADEKLFF	TGTGCCAGCAGCCAAAGCAGGGCGGATGAAAAACTGTTTTTT
.	.	TRBV10-3	TRBJ1-2	CAISGGGIKNYNYGYTF	TGTGCCATCAGTGGAGGGGGAATAAAGAATTATAACTATGGCTACACCTTC
TRBD1	.	TRBV2	TRBJ1-4	CASRYRGLNEKLFF	TGTGCCAGCAGGTACAGGGGTCTTAATGAAAAACTGTTTTTT
.	.	TRBV7-2	TRBJ1-5	CASSFNGGFEPQHF	TGTGCCAGCAGCTTCAATGGGGGGTTCGAGCCCCAGCATTTT
TRBD2	.	TRBV5-1	TRBJ2-1	CASSLPTGTRVGSSYNEQFF	TGCGCCAGCAGCTTACCAACCGGGACTAGAGTAGGGTCGAGCTACAATGAGCAGTTCTTC
TRBD2	.	TRBV27	TRBJ2-5	CASSLSRGVQETQYF	TGTGCCAGCAGTTTATCGCGGGGGGTCCAAGAGACCCAGTACTTC
TRBD1	.	TRBV27	TRBJ1-2	CASSYRGLGYGYTF	TGTGCCAGCAGTTACAGGGGGCTGGGCTATGGCTACACCTTC
.	.	TRBV6-5	TRBJ2-5	CASMRTPGETQYF	TGTGCCAGCATGAGGACTCCGGGGGAGACCCAGTACTTC
TRBD1	.	TRBV2	TRBJ1-1	CASSESKDRITFTEAFF	TGTGCCAGCAGTGAGTCCAAGGACAGGATAACTTTCACTGAAGCTTTCTTT
TRBD2	many	TRBV9	TRBJ2-5	CASSVEASGNQETQYF	TGTGCCAGCAGCGTAGAGGCTAGCGGGAACCAAGAGACCCAGTACTTC
.	.	TRBV7-8	TRBJ2-7	CASRSGTGTGYEQYF	TGTGCCAGCAGATCCGGTACCGGGACTGGGTACGAGCAGTACTTC
.	.	TRBV11-2	TRBJ1-1	CASSPGLLNTEAFF	TGTGCCAGCAGCCCCGGACTATTGAACACTGAAGCTTTCTTT
TRBD2	.	TRBV7-7	TRBJ2-1	CASSLEGGGGEQFF	TGTGCTAGCAGCTTAGAGGGCGGGGGAGGCGAGCAGTTCTTC
.	once	TRBV4-2	TRBJ2-7	CASSQDLGSSYEQYF	TGTGCCAGCAGCCAAGATTTGGGGAGCTCCTACGAGCAGTACTTC
.	.	TRBV6-5	TRBJ2-1	CASSQGGEQFF	TGTGCCAGCAGTCAGGGTGGTGAGCAGTTCTTC
TRBD1	.	TRBV28	TRBJ2-7	CASRSPGQGAVNEQYF	TGTGCCAGCAGGTCACCCGGACAGGGGGCTGTAAACGAGCAGTACTTC
TRBD1	.	TRBV28	TRBJ1-4	CASSFPRTGSVKLFF	TGTGCCAGCAGTTTCCCCCGGACAGGCTCCGTAAAACTGTTTTTT
TRBD1	.	TRBV4-3	TRBJ1-4	CASSQDIGQGGAKLFF	TGCGCCAGCAGCCAAGATATAGGACAGGGCGGGGCAAAACTGTTTTTT
.	.	TRBV6-5	TRBJ1-2	CASSYGGFGYGYTF	TGTGCCAGCAGTTACGGGGGGTTCGGCTATGGCTACACCTTC
TRBD1	.	TRBV5-1	TRBJ1-4	CASSQTGENEKLFF	TGCGCCAGCAGCCAGACAGGGGAAAATGAAAAACTGTTTTTT
.	once	TRBV7-2	TRBJ2-2	CASSFLLAADHTGELFF	TGTGCCAGCAGCTTCCTACTAGCAGCGGATCACACCGGGGAGCTGTTTTTT
TRBD1	.	TRBV6-4	TRBJ1-2	CASSDQGANGYTF	TGTGCCAGCAGTGACCAGGGGGCGAATGGCTACACCTTC
TRBD1	.	TRBV28	TRBJ2-5	CASSPHRGSRGTQYF	TGTGCCAGCAGTCCTCACAGGGGGTCTAGGGGGACCCAGTACTTC
TRBD2	.	TRBV11-3	TRBJ2-2	CASSPGTSLEAGELFF	TGTGCCAGCAGCCCGGGGACTAGTTTGGAGGCCGGGGAGCTGTTTTTT
.	.	TRBV6-6	TRBJ1-6	CASSFGVSSYNSPLHF	TGTGCCAGCAGTTTCGGGGTGAGTTCCTATAATTCACCCCTCCACTTT
TRBD2	.	TRBV5-4	TRBJ2-7	CASSQSGRVSYEQYF	TGTGCCAGCAGCCAGAGCGGGAGGGTCTCCTACGAGCAGTACTTC
.	once	TRBV5-4	TRBJ2-4	CASSLGNRGKNIQYF	TGTGCCAGCAGCTTGGGGAATAGAGGGAAAAACATTCAGTACTTC
.	.	TRBV5-1	TRBJ2-3	CASSLVGGPGTDTQYF	TGCGCCAGCAGCTTGGTGGGGGGGCCCGGCACAGATACGCAGTATTTT
TRBD2	.	TRBV5-1	TRBJ2-7	CASSPGVAGPYEQYF	TGCGCCAGCAGCCCCGGGGTAGCGGGGCCCTACGAGCAGTACTTC
.	.	TRBV6-5	TRBJ1-2	CASRSYRGFYTF	TGTGCCAGCAGAAGTTATCGGGGTTTCTACACCTTC
.	.	TRBV2	TRBJ1-4	CASSGQGTFNEKLFF	TGTGCCAGCAGTGGTCAGGGGACCTTTAATGAAAAACTGTTTTTT
.	.	TRBV28	TRBJ1-1	CASTKRLPGVTEAFF	TGTGCCAGCACCAAACGGCTCCCGGGGGTCACTGAAGCTTTCTTT